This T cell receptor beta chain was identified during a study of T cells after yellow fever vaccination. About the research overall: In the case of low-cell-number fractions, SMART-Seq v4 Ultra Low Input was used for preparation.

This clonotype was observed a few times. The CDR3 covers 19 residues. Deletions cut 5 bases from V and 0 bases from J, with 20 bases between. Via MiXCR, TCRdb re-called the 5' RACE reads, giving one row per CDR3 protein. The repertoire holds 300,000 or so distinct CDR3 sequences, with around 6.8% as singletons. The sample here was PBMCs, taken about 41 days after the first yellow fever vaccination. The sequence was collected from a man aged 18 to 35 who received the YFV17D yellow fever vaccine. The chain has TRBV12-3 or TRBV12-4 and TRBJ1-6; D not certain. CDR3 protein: CASSPRYSLSGSYNSPLHF. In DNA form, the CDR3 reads TGTGCCAGCAGTCCGCGATACTCCCTAAGCGGCTCCTATAATTCACCCCTCCACTTT.